This is a list of T cell receptor beta chains from one sample in a study of somatic mutations in cytotoxic T cells in rheumatoid arthritis. Sequencing used immunoSEQ multiplex PCR; TCRdb keeps in-frame clones, though not all of them. The sample includes about 19,000 clones, roughly nine tenths of them seen just once. The sequencing sample was made of CD8+ T cells sorted from blood. The receptors derive from a man aged 40-49 years in good health. Both conserved end residues are part of each CDR3. Each record gives: V gene, J gene, clone size, D gene, CDR3 DNA, CDR3 protein. D genes are given only for firm matches. Only part of the rows carry a size: once, few, many, or a class if the clone is expanded.

V: TRBV4-3; J: TRBJ2-7; size: -; D: -; DNA: TGCGCCAGCAGCCAAGATTGGAGGGAGGTTTCCTACGAGCAGTACTTC; CDR3: CASSQDWREVSYEQYF
V: TRBV29-1; J: TRBJ2-1; size: -; D: -; DNA: TGCAGCGTTGAAGGAGACATCCTCCGGTCCTACAATGAGCAGTTCTTC; CDR3: CSVEGDILRSYNEQFF
V: TRBV9; J: TRBJ2-3; size: -; D: -; DNA: TGTGCCAGCAGCGTAGCGGTGGATGTGAGACACCCTGGCACAGATACGCAGTATTTT; CDR3: CASSVAVDVRHPGTDTQYF
V: TRBV10-3; J: TRBJ2-1; size: -; D: -; DNA: TGTGCCATCAGTGAGTCCTCCTACAATGAGCAGTTCTTC; CDR3: CAISESSYNEQFF
V: TRBV2; J: TRBJ2-5; size: -; D: TRBD1; DNA: TGTGCCAGCAGTGAAAGGGGGACAGGGGGCCAGGATGGTTGGGAGACCCAGTACTTC; CDR3: CASSERGTGGQDGWETQYF
V: TRBV18; J: TRBJ1-1; size: -; D: TRBD1; DNA: TGTGCCAGCTCACGGTTAGGGACAGGCCAGAACACTGAAGCTTTCTTT; CDR3: CASSRLGTGQNTEAFF
V: TRBV28; J: TRBJ2-5; size: -; D: TRBD1; DNA: TGTGCCAGCAGTAACCGACAGGGGCTTTCGGAGACCCAGTACTTC; CDR3: CASSNRQGLSETQYF
V: TRBV28; J: TRBJ2-7; size: -; D: -; DNA: TGTGCCAGCAGTCCGACGGACAGCTCCTACGAGCAGTACTTC; CDR3: CASSPTDSSYEQYF
V: TRBV7-9; J: TRBJ1-2; size: -; D: TRBD1; DNA: TGTGCCAGCAGCTTGACGACAGGGTTCAGCTATGGCTACACCTTC; CDR3: CASSLTTGFSYGYTF
V: TRBV13; J: TRBJ2-2; size: -; D: TRBD2; DNA: TGTGCCAGCAGCCTCGGACTAGCGACCGGGGAGCTGTTTTTT; CDR3: CASSLGLATGELFF
V: TRBV28; J: TRBJ2-7; size: -; D: -; DNA: TGTGCCAGCAGTCCCTTGATGGAAGAGGCCTACGAGCAGTACTTC; CDR3: CASSPLMEEAYEQYF
V: TRBV4-1; J: TRBJ1-2; size: -; D: TRBD1; DNA: TGCGCCAGCAGCCAAGACTTAGGAGCAGGGGGGGTTTCTAAGGGCTACACCTTC; CDR3: CASSQDLGAGGVSKGYTF
V: TRBV10-2; J: TRBJ2-3; size: -; D: -; DNA: TGCGCCAGCAGTGAAATTTGGGTTAGCGACAGCACAGATACGCAGTATTTT; CDR3: CASSEIWVSDSTDTQYF
V: TRBV5-6; J: TRBJ1-1; size: few; D: -; DNA: TGTGCCAGCAGCCCTTGGACATTCTCTGAAGCTTTCTTT; CDR3: CASSPWTFSEAFF
V: TRBV27; J: TRBJ1-5; size: -; D: -; DNA: TGTGCCAGCAGTTTATACGTCAATCAGCCCCAGCATTTT; CDR3: CASSLYVNQPQHF
V: TRBV28; J: TRBJ2-1; size: -; D: -; DNA: TGTGCCAGCAGTCCTCAAAGGACCGGATCCTACAATGAGCAGTTCTTC; CDR3: CASSPQRTGSYNEQFF
V: TRBV11-2; J: TRBJ1-3; size: -; D: TRBD1; DNA: TGTGCCAGCAGCTTGTACAGGGGGCTTGGAAACACCATATATTTT; CDR3: CASSLYRGLGNTIYF
V: TRBV28; J: TRBJ2-1; size: once; D: TRBD2; DNA: TGTGCCAGCAGTACCCGGACTAGCGGGAGGAATGAGCAGTTCTTC; CDR3: CASSTRTSGRNEQFF
V: TRBV27; J: TRBJ2-1; size: -; D: -; DNA: TGTGCCAGCAGTTTATTGGGGGAGTTCAACAATGAGCAGTTCTTC; CDR3: CASSLLGEFNNEQFF
V: TRBV1; J: TRBJ2-7; size: -; D: -; DNA: TGCACCAGCAGCCAGGGCGGGAGGCTGTACGAGCAGTACTTC; CDR3: CTSSQGGRLYEQYF
V: TRBV5-4; J: TRBJ1-5; size: once; D: -; DNA: TGTGCCAGCAGCCTCGGCGGAGGCAATCAGCCCCAGCATTTT; CDR3: CASSLGGGNQPQHF
V: TRBV5-4; J: TRBJ2-3; size: -; D: -; DNA: TGTGCCAGCGGCGCGGAAAGCACAGATACGCAGTATTTT; CDR3: CASGAESTDTQYF
V: TRBV6-6; J: TRBJ1-4; size: -; D: -; DNA: TGTGCCAGCAGTTACACCGGGGGATCTAATGAAAAACTGTTTTTT; CDR3: CASSYTGGSNEKLFF
V: TRBV28; J: TRBJ2-7; size: -; D: TRBD1; DNA: TGTGCCAGCAGTCGGGCCCTTTGGTGGCAGGGGGTGGACGAGCAGTACTTC; CDR3: CASSRALWWQGVDEQYF
V: TRBV6-6; J: TRBJ2-7; size: -; D: -; DNA: TGTGCCAGCAGTTACAGTCTCTCCGAGCAGTACTTC; CDR3: CASSYSLSEQYF
V: TRBV5-1; J: TRBJ2-1; size: once; D: TRBD2; DNA: TGCGCCAGCAGCACGGGACTAGCGGGAGATGAGCAGTTCTTC; CDR3: CASSTGLAGDEQFF
V: TRBV7-9; J: TRBJ2-7; size: once; D: TRBD1; DNA: TGTGCCAGCGGACAGGGTGCCTACGAGCAGTACTTC; CDR3: CASGQGAYEQYF
V: TRBV9; J: TRBJ2-7; size: -; D: -; DNA: TGTGCCAGCAGCATCGGACAGAGCTCCTACGAGCAGTACTTC; CDR3: CASSIGQSSYEQYF